The T cell receptor (beta chain) described here comes from a study of blood T cell repertoires in COVID-19. Sequencing was performed with immunoSEQ multiplex PCR; in TCRdb, only in-frame clones are kept and a portion is missing. The sample holds 55,000 to 65,000 clones, more than 80% seen once. The clonotype originates from a woman of 80 years or more with active COVID-19. The source material was peripheral blood.

The CDR3, as DNA: TGTGCCAGCAGCCGGGACATTGATAGCAATCAGCCCCAGCATTTT. Translating gives CASSRDIDSNQPQHF. This sequence joins TRBV28 and TRBJ1-5; D might be TRBD1 (6 bases). Looked up from germline, CDR1 is MDHEN and CDR2 is SYDVKM. The V end was cut by 6 bases, the J end by 0 bases, with 12 bases between. The CDR3 runs to 15 residues.